This TCR beta chain was observed in a study of OX40 agonist ivuxolimab in advanced cancers. This CDR3 is built from 12 residues. The V gene's germline CDR1 is LNHDA and CDR2 SQIVND (reference sequence). The V end was cut by 9 bases, the J end by 4 bases, with 13 bases between. Using immunoSEQ multiplex PCR, the repertoire was profiled, and TCRdb retains in-frame clones only, with some absent. The data show fewer than 95,000 clones, roughly 89% seen once. This TCR was sampled from an adult with an advanced solid tumor such as melanoma, head and neck, liver or kidney cancer. This chain connects TRBV19 to TRBJ2-7, with D possibly being TRBD1 (5 bases). The sequenced sample was CD4+ or CD8+ T cells sorted from blood, obtained in a trial of the OX40 agonist ivuxolimab. The CDR3, as DNA: TGTGCCAGGTCGACAGAACAATACGAGCAGTACTTC. Amino acid sequence: CARSTEQYEQYF.